Below, 21 T cell receptor beta chains from the same sample are listed, as sequenced in a study of glioma-infiltrating T cells (dated by TCRdb to about 2016). TCRdb names Illumina MiSeq as the instrument used. The iRepertoire nested amplicon-rescue multiplex PCR (arm-PCR) platform was used to amplify TCR alpha and beta CDR3 regions from RNA. TCRdb redid the processing of the public reads, applying fastp at Q25 and MiXCR, and retained in-frame beta chains. Each entry is one CDR3 protein sequence, shown with its most common DNA and genes. The sample profile shows some 180,000 distinct CDR3 sequences; roughly a third of them were found once. The ten largest clones take up around 20% of the sample. What was sequenced was glioma tissue, nonneoplastic brain tissue, or PBMCs (not recorded which). The receptors derive from a human donor with low-grade glioma or glioblastoma, undergoing nonglioma brain surgery, or in good health (not recorded which).

Worth noting for this clonotype: This may stem from a read error, because a much larger clone lies one nucleotide away. CDR3: CASSQDPPQLAELNEQYF. CDR3 nucleotides: TGCGCCAGCAGCCAAGATCCACCCCAGCTAGCGGAACTCAACGAGCAGTACTTC. V and J are TRBV4-1 and TRBJ2-7, with TRBD2 identical over 7 bases. Losses at the gene ends were 0 bases for V and 5 bases for J; bases not matched to a gene: 16. CDR1 MGHRA and CDR2 YSYEKL come from the germline V gene. This CDR3 is built from 18 residues.

This clonotype occurred many times. The V gene is TRBV6-1, the J gene TRBJ2-7, with 8 bases lining up with TRBD1. Germline V gene lookup returns CDR1 MNHNS and CDR2 SASEGT. The CDR3 is 15 residues long. Losses at the gene ends were 1 base for V and 2 bases for J; bases not matched to a gene: 4. CDR3 protein: CASSEVVTGAYEQYF. CDR3 coding DNA: TGTGCCAGCAGTGAAGTTGTGACAGGGGCCTACGAGCAGTACTTC.

This clonotype was recorded many times. The rearrangement uses TRBV25-1 and TRBJ1-5; TRBD1 matches at 8 bases. Per germline, CDR1 MGHDK and CDR2 SYGVNS. Trimming cost V 1 base and J 0 bases; bases outside gene matches: 5. There are 17 residues in the CDR3. CDR3 coding DNA: TGTGCCAGCAGTGAATCCGGACAGGGCTTTAGCAATCAGCCCCAGCATTTT. This gives the protein CASSESGQGFSNQPQHF. Combining the CDR3 with reference TRBV25-1 and TRBJ1-5 gives the whole variable domain EADIYQTPRYLVIGTGKKITLECSQTMGHDKMYWYQQDPGMELHLIHYSYGVNSTEKGDLSSESTVSRIRTEHFPLTLESARPSHTSQYLCASSESGQGFSNQPQHFGDGTRLSIL.

The table lists this clonotype with many counts. The chain has TRBV20-1 and TRBJ2-7; a weak D match, TRBD1 (5 bases). Trimming pared 3 bases from V and 9 bases from J, leaving 21 bases between. Germline CDR1 is DFQATT and CDR2 is SNEGSKA (reference sequence). The CDR3 has 14 amino acids. CDR3 sequence (DNA): TGCAGTGCTAGGCCCCGCAGGGCGGCCCCCGCGCAGTACTTC. Amino acid sequence: CSARPRRAAPAQYF.

Points on this clonotype: A far larger clone is just one base off, so this is likely a read error. The J gene is TRBJ2-1, the V gene TRBV6-1; a weak D match, TRBD2 (5 bases). Per the germline V gene, CDR1 is MNHNS and CDR2 is SASEGT. The CDR3 contains 12 residues. The V end lost 8 bases, the J end lost 7 bases, and 12 bases lay between the germline ends. The CDR3 region has the DNA TGTGCCAGCGGCCCGACGGGGAATGAGCAGTTCTTC. Its protein is CASGPTGNEQFF.

Concerning this clonotype: A much larger clone lies a single base off, so this may be a read error. This CDR3 reads CASSIQGQGYEQYF. In DNA, the CDR3 is TGTGCCAGCAGTATACAGGGACAGGGTTACGAGCAGTACTTC. This chain joins TRBV28 and TRBJ2-7; 9 positions match TRBD1. Germline CDR1 and CDR2: MDHEN and SYDVKM. With 5 bases clipped from V and 4 bases from J, the junction kept 6 bases outside the gene matches. CDR3 size: 14 residues.

This clonotype was detected only a few times. CDR3 loop: CASSSMTGGDTQYF. In DNA form, the CDR3 reads TGTGCCAGCAGCTCAATGACAGGGGGAGATACGCAGTATTTT. The chain is built from TRBV5-4 and TRBJ2-3, with 9 bases matching TRBD1. The J segment lost 5 bases and the V segment lost 3 bases, leaving 4 bases of the junction unmatched. CDR3 length: 14 amino acids. Germline V gene sequence: CDR1 SGHNT, CDR2 YYREEE (reference sequence).

This clonotype was seen at least ten times. The gene calls are TRBV15 and TRBJ2-1, with a possible D match to TRBD2 (5 bases). Germline V gene lookup returns CDR1 LNHNV and CDR2 YYDKDF (reference sequence). The CDR3 is made up of 13 amino acids. Trimming removed 0 bases at V and 9 bases at J, with 9 bases between. CDR3 in amino acids: CATSRDLSGEQFF. The CDR3 region has the DNA TGTGCCACCAGCAGAGATCTCAGCGGTGAGCAGTTCTTC.

V and J are TRBV4-1 and TRBJ1-2; D uncertain. Germline lookup yields CDR1 MGHRA and CDR2 YSYEKL. The germline V and J ends were trimmed by 10 bases and 2 bases, with 17 bases remaining between them. This CDR3 region has 14 residues. The CDR3 here is CAITIIGRNYGYTF. CDR3 coding DNA: TGCGCCATCACCATTATAGGACGGAACTATGGCTACACCTTC.

This clonotype was recorded many times. The chain uses TRBV4-1 and TRBJ2-3; 9 bases are shared with TRBD1. Germline V gene lookup returns CDR1 MGHRA and CDR2 YSYEKL. CDR3 size: 16 residues. V shed 4 bases, J shed 2 bases, and the junction held 7 bases outside the gene matches. CDR3 sequence: CASSLHEQGATDTQYF. CDR3 coding DNA: TGCGCCAGCAGCCTTCACGAACAGGGGGCCACAGATACGCAGTATTTT.

This chain uses TRBV12-3 or TRBV12-4 with TRBJ2-7; 9 nucleotides match TRBD2. The CDR3 sequence is 15 residues long. The trim removed 4 bases at V and 0 bases at J, leaving 4 bases unmatched. The CDR3 DNA follows: TGTGCCAGCAGTTCCCTAGCGGGGAACTCCTACGAGCAGTACTTC. It codes for CASSSLAGNSYEQYF.

About this clonotype itself: A read error may produce the germline difference seen at one junction end. V usage is TRBV19 and J usage is TRBJ2-2; D remains unclear. Germline V gene sequence: CDR1 LNHDA, CDR2 SQIVND (reference sequence). This CDR3 is 13 amino acids long. CDR3 in amino acids: CASSVDYTGELFF. Written as DNA, the CDR3 is TGTGCCAGTAGTGTAGATTACACCGGGGAGCTGTTTTTT.

This clonotype was detected ten times or more. V is TRBV19 and J is TRBJ2-3; TRBD2 matches 9 bases. There are 16 residues in the CDR3. V shed 5 bases and J 0 bases; nucleotides not matched to a gene: 6. Germline loops: CDR1 LNHDA, CDR2 SQIVND (reference sequence). CDR3 amino acids: CASSPAGGISTDTQYF. DNA of the CDR3: TGTGCCAGTAGTCCGGCGGGAGGGATTAGCACAGATACGCAGTATTTT. Drawing the rest from reference TRBV19 and TRBJ2-3, the complete variable domain is DGGITQSPKYLFRKEGQNVTLSCEQNLNHDAMYWYRQDPGQGLRLIYYSQIVNDFQKGDIAEGYSVSREKKESFPLTVTSAQKNPTAFYLCASSPAGGISTDTQYFGPGTRLTVL.

This clonotype was counted ten times or more. The genes are TRBV6-1 and TRBJ2-2; TRBD1 aligns across 7 bases. J gave up 5 bases and V 8 bases, and 14 bases lay outside the gene matches. CDR3 length: 16 amino acids. CDR1 MNHNS and CDR2 SASEGT come from the germline V gene. The CDR3 region has the DNA TGTGCCAGCTCAAACCTACAGGGGTTTAAAACCGGGGAGCTGTTTTTT. It specifies CASSNLQGFKTGELFF.

In regard to this clonotype: A much larger clone differs by one base, so this may be a read error. V is TRBV4-1 and J is TRBJ2-1; a possible D gene is TRBD1 (6 bases). Trimming took off 4 bases at V and 1 base at J, with 11 bases between the two ends. The germline CDR1 and CDR2 sequences are MGHRA and YSYEKL. This CDR3 contains 15 residues. The CDR3 reads CASSPGTWSYNEQFF. The CDR3 bases are TGCGCCAGCAGCCCCGGGACATGGTCCTACAATGAGCAGTTCTTC.

This clonotype was recorded many times. The chain carries TRBV6-1 and TRBJ1-1, with a possible D match to TRBD1 (6 bases). The CDR3 extends over 12 amino acids. V was shortened by 5 bases and J by 4 bases, with 8 bases between the two germline ends. Germline V gives CDR1 MNHNS, CDR2 SASEGT. The CDR3, as DNA: TGTGCCAGCAGTTGGACAGCCACTGAAGCTTTCTTT. Residues: CASSWTATEAFF.

This clonotype was counted between two and nine times. The chain combines TRBV19 with TRBJ1-5; no definite D call. The CDR3 contains 15 residues. The ends were cut back, 3 bases at V and 0 bases at J, with 9 bases in the middle. Germline V gives CDR1 LNHDA, CDR2 SQIVND (reference sequence). This CDR3 reads CASSITLYSNQPQHF. The CDR3 region has the DNA TGTGCCAGTAGTATCACACTCTATAGCAATCAGCCCCAGCATTTT.

This clonotype was seen many times. The chain has TRBV6-6 and TRBJ1-2, with D hard to call. This CDR3 spans 13 amino acids. V lost 2 bases and J lost 3, with 7 bases in between. Looked up from germline, CDR1 is MNHNY and CDR2 is SVGAGI (reference sequence). Here the CDR3 reads CASSYGVDYGYTF. The CDR3 nucleotides read TGTGCCAGCAGTTACGGGGTCGACTATGGCTACACCTTC.

The table lists this clonotype with many counts. This rearrangement joins TRBV29-1 to TRBJ2-7; a weak D match, TRBD1 (6 bases). Between the trimmed V and J ends, which lost 6 bases and 5 bases, there was a span of 11 bases. This CDR3 contains 11 residues. CDR1 and CDR2 (germline): SQVTM, ANQGSEA. DNA for the CDR3: TGCAGCGTGAGCAGGGGAAACGAGCAGTACTTC. This translates into CSVSRGNEQYF.

This clonotype was seen repeatedly, ten times or more. V is TRBV7-2 and J is TRBJ2-1; 14 nucleotides agree with TRBD2. The CDR3 length is 16 residues. The V and J ends lost 4 bases and 8 bases, in that order; junction bases with no gene match: 7. The germline gives CDR1 SGHTA, CDR2 FQGNSA. The CDR3: CASSSWGTSGSHEQFF. The DNA of the CDR3 is TGTGCCAGCAGCTCTTGGGGGACTAGCGGGAGCCATGAGCAGTTCTTC. The variable domain in full, with the rest retrieved from reference TRBV7-2 and TRBJ2-1, is GAGVSQSPSNKVTEKGKDVELRCDPISGHTALYWYRQSLGQGLEFLIYFQGNSAPDKSGLPSDRFSAERTGGSVSTLTIQRTQQEDSAVYLCASSSWGTSGSHEQFFGPGTRLTVL.

The CDR3 nucleotides read TGTGCCAGCAGTGACGGACTAGCGGGAGGGCCGTACGAGCAGTACTTC. Its protein is CASSDGLAGGPYEQYF. The chain is built from TRBV6-1 and TRBJ2-7; 15 bases line up with TRBD2. Germline assignment: CDR1 MNHNS and CDR2 SASEGT. The CDR3 has 16 residues. V trimming: 3 bases; J trimming: 4 bases; junction bases outside the gene matches: 4.